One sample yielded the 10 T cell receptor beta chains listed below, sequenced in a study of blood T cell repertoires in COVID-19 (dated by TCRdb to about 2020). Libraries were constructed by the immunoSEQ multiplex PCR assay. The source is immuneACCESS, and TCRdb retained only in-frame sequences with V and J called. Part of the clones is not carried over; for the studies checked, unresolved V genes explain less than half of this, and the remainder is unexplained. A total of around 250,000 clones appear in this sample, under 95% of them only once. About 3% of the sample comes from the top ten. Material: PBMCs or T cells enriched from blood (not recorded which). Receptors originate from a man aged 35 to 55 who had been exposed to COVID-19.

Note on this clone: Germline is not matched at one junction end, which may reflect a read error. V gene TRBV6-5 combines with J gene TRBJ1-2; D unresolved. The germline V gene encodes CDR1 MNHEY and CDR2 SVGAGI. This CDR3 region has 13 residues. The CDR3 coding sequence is TGTGCCAGCAGTGACTCCCAGAGGTATGGCTACACCTTC. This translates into CASSDSQRYGYTF.

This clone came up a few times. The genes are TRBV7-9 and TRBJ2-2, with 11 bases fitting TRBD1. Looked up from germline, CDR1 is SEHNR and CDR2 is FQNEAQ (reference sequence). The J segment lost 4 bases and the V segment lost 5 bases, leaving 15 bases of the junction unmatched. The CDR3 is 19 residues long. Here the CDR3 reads CASSAGPRGQGASTGELFF. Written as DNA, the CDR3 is TGTGCCAGCAGCGCAGGACCGCGAGGACAGGGGGCGAGCACCGGGGAGCTGTTTTTT. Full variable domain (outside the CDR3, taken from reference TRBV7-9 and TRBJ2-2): DTGVSQNPRHKITKRGQNVTFRCDPISEHNRLYWYRQTLGQGPEFLTYFQNEAQLEKSRLLSDRFSAERPKGSFSTLEIQRTEQGDSAMYLCASSAGPRGQGASTGELFFGEGSRLTVL.

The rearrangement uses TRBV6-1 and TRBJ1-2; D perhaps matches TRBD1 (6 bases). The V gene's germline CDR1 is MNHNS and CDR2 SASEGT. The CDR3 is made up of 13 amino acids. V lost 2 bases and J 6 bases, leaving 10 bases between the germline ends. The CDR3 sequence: CASSELRGDGYTF. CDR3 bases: TGTGCCAGCAGTGAACTCAGGGGAGATGGCTACACCTTC.

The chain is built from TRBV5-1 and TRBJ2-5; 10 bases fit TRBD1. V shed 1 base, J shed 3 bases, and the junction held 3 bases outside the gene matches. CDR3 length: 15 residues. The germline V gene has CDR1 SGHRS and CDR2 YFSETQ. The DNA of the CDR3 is TGCGCCAGCAGCTTGTGGGGGACAGGGGAAGAGACCCAGTACTTC. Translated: CASSLWGTGEETQYF.

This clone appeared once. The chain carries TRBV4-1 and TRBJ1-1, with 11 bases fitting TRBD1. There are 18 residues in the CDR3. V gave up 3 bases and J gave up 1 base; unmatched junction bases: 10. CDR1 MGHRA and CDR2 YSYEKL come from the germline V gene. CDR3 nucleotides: TGCGCCAGCAGCCACGCCGGGACAGGGGGTTACCGGAACACTGAAGCTTTCTTT. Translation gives CASSHAGTGGYRNTEAFF.

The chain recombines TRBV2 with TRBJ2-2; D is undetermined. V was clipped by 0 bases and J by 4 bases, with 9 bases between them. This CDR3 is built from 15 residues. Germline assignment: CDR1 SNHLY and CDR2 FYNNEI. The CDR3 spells CASSEALVGTGELFF. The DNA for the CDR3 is TGTGCCAGCAGTGAAGCGCTTGTCGGCACCGGGGAGCTGTTTTTT. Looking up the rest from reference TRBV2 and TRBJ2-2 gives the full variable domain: EPEVTQTPSHQVTQMGQEVILRCVPISNHLYFYWYRQILGQKVEFLVSFYNNEISEKSEIFDDQFSVERPDGSNFTLKIRSTKLEDSAMYFCASSEALVGTGELFFGEGSRLTVL.

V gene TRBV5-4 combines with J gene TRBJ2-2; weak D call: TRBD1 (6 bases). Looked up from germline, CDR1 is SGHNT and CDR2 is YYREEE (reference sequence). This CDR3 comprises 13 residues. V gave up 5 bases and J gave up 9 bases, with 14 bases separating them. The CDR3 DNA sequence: TGTGCCAGCAGACAAAACAGGGCCCGGGAGCTGTTTTTT. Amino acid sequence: CASRQNRARELFF.

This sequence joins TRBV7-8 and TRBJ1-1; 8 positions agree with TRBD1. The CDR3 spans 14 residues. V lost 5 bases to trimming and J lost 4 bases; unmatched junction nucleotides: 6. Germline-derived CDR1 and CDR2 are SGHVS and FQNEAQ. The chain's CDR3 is CASSTDRVGTEAFF. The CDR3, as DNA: TGTGCCAGCAGCACGGACAGGGTAGGCACTGAAGCTTTCTTT.

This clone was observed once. This CDR3 reads CASGLDRATQHF. For the CDR3, the DNA is TGTGCTAGTGGTTTGGACAGGGCTACCCAGCATTTT. The chain carries TRBV12-5 and TRBJ1-5; the D gene is possibly TRBD1 (6 bases). The V gene lost 1 base and the J gene lost 11 bases, with 9 bases spanning the gap. This CDR3 has 12 amino acids. In germline, CDR1 is LGHNT, CDR2 FRNRAP.

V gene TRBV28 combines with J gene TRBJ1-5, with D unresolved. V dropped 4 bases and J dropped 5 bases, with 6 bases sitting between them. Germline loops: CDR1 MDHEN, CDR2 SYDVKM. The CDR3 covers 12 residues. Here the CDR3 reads CASSSPYQPQHF. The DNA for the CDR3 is TGTGCCAGCAGTTCCCCATATCAGCCCCAGCATTTT. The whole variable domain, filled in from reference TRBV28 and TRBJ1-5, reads DVKVTQSSRYLVKRTGEKVFLECVQDMDHENMFWYRQDPGLGLRLIYFSYDVKMKEKGDIPEGYSVSREKKERFSLILESASTNQTSMYLCASSSPYQPQHFGDGTRLSIL.